The clone carrying this T cell receptor (beta chain) was found a few times. This entry comes from a study of T-cell memory formation after mild COVID-19. This CDR3 has 13 residues. Germline trimming cut 6 bases from V and 11 bases from J; bases unmatched to any gene: 12. Germline V gives CDR1 MNHEY, CDR2 SMNVEV (reference sequence). MiXCR, applied by TCRdb to the 5' RACE reads, yields one record per CDR3 protein. The data contain some 300,000 distinct CDR3 sequences, roughly a fifth of them seen just once; the ten biggest clones take up around a fifth. The chain carries TRBV27 and TRBJ1-2; 7 positions match TRBD1. This clonotype was obtained from a man between 18 and 29 years old who had mild COVID-19 (a few samples of this study predate the infection). Cell type and time point are not known. Input material: PBMCs or a T cell subset sorted from them (not recorded which). The DNA of the CDR3 is TGTGCCAGCAGAGCAGGGGGTGCCCCGGATTACACCTTC. Encoded protein: CASRAGGAPDYTF.